The rows below give T cell receptor beta chains drawn from one sample of a study of lymphopenia after photon versus proton radiotherapy. The data were produced by immunoSEQ multiplex PCR, yet TCRdb's version contains in-frame clones alone and is incomplete. The table lists around 50,000 clones, approximately 84% of them singletons. Sequences were derived from peripheral blood, sampled from a patient treated with proton-based radiotherapy. All receptors come from a man aged 60-69 years with pancreatic cancer. Both conserved end residues are part of each CDR3. The order of the fields is J gene, clone size, V gene, D gene, CDR3 DNA, CDR3 protein. D genes are given only for firm matches. Some rows have no size entry. The others give once, few or many, or a class for an expanded clone.

TRBJ1-2 . TRBV19 TRBD1 TGTGCCAGTAGTATAGTTTCAGGGGGCCAGCACTCCTCTTCGAGGACCTATGGCTACACCTTC CASSIVSGGQHSSSRTYGYTF
TRBJ1-1 few TRBV30 . TGTGCCTGGAGACCAATGGGGGGAGAAGCTTTCTTT CAWRPMGGEAFF
TRBJ2-1 . TRBV9 TRBD2 TGTGCCAGCAGCGTAGCCCCCTCCGCCGGCGGGAGGGATGAGCAGTTCTTC CASSVAPSAGGRDEQFF
TRBJ2-7 once TRBV6-6 . TGTGCCAGCAGCTCTCCCGACAGGAGCGCCTACGAGCAGTACTTC CASSSPDRSAYEQYF
TRBJ2-2 . TRBV9 . TGTGCCAGCAGCCTAGGACCCGCCCGGGAGCTGTTTTTT CASSLGPARELFF
TRBJ1-1 . TRBV29-1 . TGCAGCGTTGAAGACAGGCGGGCTTTCTTT CSVEDRRAFF
TRBJ2-5 . TRBV11-2 . TGTGCCAGCAGCTTTTACCGTGAGACCCAGTACTTC CASSFYRETQYF
TRBJ2-7 . TRBV18 . TGTGCCAGCTCACCGACCGATAGTGCCTACGAGCAGTACTTC CASSPTDSAYEQYF
TRBJ2-3 . TRBV2 TRBD1 TGTGCCAGCAGCCGGGACAGGGGTAGAAACACAGATACGCAGTATTTT CASSRDRGRNTDTQYF
TRBJ1-5 . TRBV19 . TGTGCCAGTAGTATAAACGGGGGGGCGGTTCAGCCCCAGCATTTT CASSINGGAVQPQHF
TRBJ1-2 . TRBV28 TRBD1 TGTGCCAGCAGTACCTTCTGGACAGGGGGCGCGGGCTACACCTTC CASSTFWTGGAGYTF
TRBJ2-3 . TRBV18 . TGTGCCAGCTCTTCCCAGGATACGCAGTATTTT CASSSQDTQYF
TRBJ1-2 . TRBV7-2 TRBD1 TGTGCCAGCAGCTTAGGTGTCCAGGGGGCTAACTATGGCTACACCTTC CASSLGVQGANYGYTF
TRBJ2-1 . TRBV11-2 TRBD1 TGTGCCAGCAGCTTAGGGAGACAGGGACGCCTTGACAATGAGCAGTTCTTC CASSLGRQGRLDNEQFF
TRBJ1-4 . TRBV28 TRBD1 TGTGCCACCGGGAGACAGGGTCCTAATGAAAAACTGTTTTTT CATGRQGPNEKLFF
TRBJ2-1 . TRBV18 TRBD1 TGTGCCAGCTCACCCCAGGGGGCGCAAAATGAGCAGTTCTTC CASSPQGAQNEQFF
TRBJ1-1 . TRBV27 . TGTGCCAGCAGTTCCCTGGCGAACACTGAAGCTTTCTTT CASSSLANTEAFF
TRBJ1-2 . TRBV28 . TGTGCCAGCAGTTCATACATTAATGGCTATGGCTACACCTTC CASSSYINGYGYTF
TRBJ1-1 . TRBV10-3 . TGTGCCATCAGTGAGTTAACGGGGGGCGAAGTTTCTGAAGCTTTCTTT CAISELTGGEVSEAFF
TRBJ2-7 . TRBV2 TRBD2 TGTGCCAGCACCGAATACCGACTAGCGGGAGAATTCTACGAGCAGTACTTC CASTEYRLAGEFYEQYF
TRBJ1-5 . TRBV5-6 . TGTGCCAGCAGCTTGAATTCAGGGAACAATCAGCCCCAGCATTTT CASSLNSGNNQPQHF
TRBJ1-4 . TRBV5-1 . TGCGCCAGCAGCCCCGGCGCGGAAAATGAAAAACTGTTTTTT CASSPGAENEKLFF
TRBJ1-1 . TRBV18 . TGTGCCAGCTCACCATCCAGGCAGAACACTGAAGCTTTCTTT CASSPSRQNTEAFF
TRBJ2-3 few TRBV9 TRBD1 TGTGCCAGCAGCGACAGGGGTAGCACAGATACGCAGTATTTT CASSDRGSTDTQYF
TRBJ2-6 . TRBV18 . TGTGCCAGCTCACCAACTGGGGCCAACGTCCTGACTTTC CASSPTGANVLTF
TRBJ1-5 . TRBV30 . TGTGCCTGGAGCCCCGGTATTCATCAGCCCCAGCATTTT CAWSPGIHQPQHF
TRBJ1-1 . TRBV7-8 . TGTGCCAGCAGCTTAGAGTGGGGCCGCATGAACACTGAAGCTTTCTTT CASSLEWGRMNTEAFF
TRBJ2-5 . TRBV7-9 TRBD1 TGTGCCAGCACCAGAGTGAAGGGACAGGTTCTTGAGACCCAGTACTTC CASTRVKGQVLETQYF
TRBJ2-5 few TRBV6-5 . TGTGCCAGCACCGGCCAGGGCGGGGTAGAGACCCAGTACTTC CASTGQGGVETQYF
TRBJ2-7 . TRBV6-1 . TGTGCCAGCAGACCATTACAGGGTCGGCCCTACGAGCAGTACTTC CASRPLQGRPYEQYF
TRBJ2-2 . TRBV19 . TGTGCCAGTAGTATTTTAGGGGGAGTCGGGGAGCTGTTTTTT CASSILGGVGELFF
TRBJ1-1 . TRBV14 . TGTGCCAGCAGCCAAGAGGAGGGTCTGGGCATCTTT CASSQEEGLGIF
TRBJ2-7 . TRBV6-6 TRBD1 TGTGCCAGCAGTTCGACAGGGGGCTCCTACGAGCAGTACTTC CASSSTGGSYEQYF
TRBJ2-7 . TRBV19 . TGTGCCAGCAAAAATCTCTTGAGTCCCTACGAGCAGTACTTC CASKNLLSPYEQYF
TRBJ1-1 once TRBV5-1 . TGCGCCAGCAGCCGCCTAGGGGAGAACACTGAAGCTTTCTTT CASSRLGENTEAFF
TRBJ2-7 . TRBV7-8 TRBD1 TGTGCCAGCAGCTTAAGACAGGGGAAGTTCTACGAGCAGTACTTC CASSLRQGKFYEQYF
TRBJ2-7 . TRBV28 TRBD1 TGTGCCAGCAGTTCCCGGACAGGAACCACGGGACGATACGAGCAGTACTTC CASSSRTGTTGRYEQYF
TRBJ1-1 . TRBV27 . TGTGCCAGCAGTCACCAATGGACAAGATTGAACACTGAAGCTTTCTTT CASSHQWTRLNTEAFF
TRBJ2-1 . TRBV28 TRBD2 TGTGCCAGTCAACACGGACTAGCGGGAGCCCAAAGCTCCTACAATGAGCAGTTCTTC CASQHGLAGAQSSYNEQFF
TRBJ2-7 . TRBV6-5 . TGTGCCAGCAGGACAAGGTGGGCGGACGAGCAGTACTTC CASRTRWADEQYF
TRBJ2-1 . TRBV2 TRBD2 TGTGCCAGCAGGGCTAGCGGGGTCTACAATGAGCAGTTCTTC CASRASGVYNEQFF
TRBJ1-1 . TRBV5-1 TRBD1 TGCGCCAGCAGCTTTACCGGGACAGGGACGGACACTGAAGCTTTCTTT CASSFTGTGTDTEAFF
TRBJ2-7 . TRBV28 TRBD1 TGTGCCAGCAGCTCAGGACAGGGATTTCAGTACTTC CASSSGQGFQYF
TRBJ2-2 . TRBV7-9 . TGTGCCAGCAGCTTACTCCTGAACACCGGGGAGCTGTTTTTT CASSLLLNTGELFF
TRBJ2-7 . TRBV5-1 TRBD1 TGCGCCAGCAGCCTCGGACAGGGAATAAGGTCCTACGAGCAGTACTTC CASSLGQGIRSYEQYF
TRBJ2-1 . TRBV7-9 TRBD2 TGTGCCAGCAGCGCCGCTAGCGGGAGTTCCTACAATGAGCAGTTCTTC CASSAASGSSYNEQFF
TRBJ1-1 . TRBV19 . TGTGCCAGTAGTAGCGGGCGACAGCGGTTCACTGAAGCTTTCTTT CASSSGRQRFTEAFF
TRBJ2-3 . TRBV14 TRBD1 TGTGCCAGCAGCCAAGATCTTGTGGCAGGGGGATTACGCACAGATACGCAGTATTTT CASSQDLVAGGLRTDTQYF
TRBJ1-1 . TRBV5-8 . TGTGCCAGCAGCCCAAAAGGCGGGAGCCCGTCCACTGAAGCTTTCTTT CASSPKGGSPSTEAFF
TRBJ2-1 . TRBV7-8 . TGTGCCAGCAGCTTATTTGGTGGACACTCGGTTTACAATGAGCAGTTCTTC CASSLFGGHSVYNEQFF
TRBJ1-3 . TRBV27 . TGTGCCAGCAGTTCGACAGCCTCTGGAAACACCATATATTTT CASSSTASGNTIYF
TRBJ2-2 . TRBV19 . TGTGCCAGTAGTATGGGGCCTTTTCCTAACACCGGGGAGCTGTTTTTT CASSMGPFPNTGELFF
TRBJ1-1 . TRBV2 . TGTGCCAGCAGTTCCTCGGGGGGCACTGAAGCTTTCTTT CASSSSGGTEAFF
TRBJ2-5 . TRBV5-8 . TGTGCCAGCAGCTCCGCGGGACAGACCTGGGAGACCCAGTACTTC CASSSAGQTWETQYF
TRBJ2-2 . TRBV30 . TGTGCCTGGAGTGTATCCGGGGAGCTGTTTTTT CAWSVSGELFF
TRBJ1-2 . TRBV28 . TGTGCCAGCAGTCGTAACAGGGAAGGGGGCTATGGCTACACCTTC CASSRNREGGYGYTF
TRBJ2-7 once TRBV7-2 . TGTGCCAGCAGCTTAGCTCGGGTAGCGGTACCCGAGCAGTACTTC CASSLARVAVPEQYF
TRBJ2-2 . TRBV5-1 TRBD1 TGCGCCAGCAGCACGACAGGGTTCTTGATCGGGGAGCTGTTTTTT CASSTTGFLIGELFF
TRBJ1-2 . TRBV9 . TGTGCCAGCAGCCCTTTTGACAGGACATCTAACTATGGCTACACCTTC CASSPFDRTSNYGYTF
TRBJ2-1 . TRBV11-2 . TGTGCCAGCAGCTTAGTAGGCTGGGATTACAATGAGCAGTTCTTC CASSLVGWDYNEQFF